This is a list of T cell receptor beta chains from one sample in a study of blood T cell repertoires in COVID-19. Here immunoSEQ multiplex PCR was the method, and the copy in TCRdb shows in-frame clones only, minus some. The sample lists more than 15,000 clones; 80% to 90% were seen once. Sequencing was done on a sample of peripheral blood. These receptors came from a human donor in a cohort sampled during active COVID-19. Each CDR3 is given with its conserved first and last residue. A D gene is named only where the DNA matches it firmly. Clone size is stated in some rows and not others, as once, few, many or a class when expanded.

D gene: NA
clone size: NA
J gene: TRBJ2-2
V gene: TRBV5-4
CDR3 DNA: TGTGCCAGCAGCTTAGGAGGAACCGGGGAGCTGTTTTTT
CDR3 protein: CASSLGGTGELFF

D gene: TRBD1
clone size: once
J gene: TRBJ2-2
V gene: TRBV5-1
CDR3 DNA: TGCGCCAGCAGCTTAGGGACAGCGAACACCGGGGAGCTGTTTTTT
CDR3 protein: CASSLGTANTGELFF

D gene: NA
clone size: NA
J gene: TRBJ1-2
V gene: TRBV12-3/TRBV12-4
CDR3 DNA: TGTGCCAGCACCAGGGCCTATGGCTACACCTTC
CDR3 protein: CASTRAYGYTF

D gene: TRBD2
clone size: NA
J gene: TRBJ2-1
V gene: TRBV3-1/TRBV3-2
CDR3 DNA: TGTGCCAGCAGCCTAGGACTAGCGGGAGGAAATGAGCAGTTCTTC
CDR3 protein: CASSLGLAGGNEQFF

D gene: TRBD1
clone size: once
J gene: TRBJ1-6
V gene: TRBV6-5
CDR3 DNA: TGTGCCAGCAGTACGGGACAGGGGAATTCACCCCTCCACTTT
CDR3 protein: CASSTGQGNSPLHF

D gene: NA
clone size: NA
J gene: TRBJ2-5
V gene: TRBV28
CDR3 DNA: TGTGCCAGCAGTAGCAACCAAGAGACCCAGTACTTC
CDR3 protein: CASSSNQETQYF

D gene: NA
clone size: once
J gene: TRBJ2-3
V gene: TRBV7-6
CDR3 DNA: TGTGCCAGCAGCCAGTTGAGCGGAGCCACAGATACGCAGTATTTT
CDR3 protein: CASSQLSGATDTQYF

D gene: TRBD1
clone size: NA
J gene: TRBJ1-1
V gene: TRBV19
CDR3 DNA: TGTGCCAGTAGTAGGACAGGGGGCGTTGAAGCTTTCTTT
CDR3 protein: CASSRTGGVEAFF

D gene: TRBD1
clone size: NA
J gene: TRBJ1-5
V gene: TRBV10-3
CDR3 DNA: TGTGCCATCAGACAGGGGGACAATCAGCCCCAGCATTTT
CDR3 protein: CAIRQGDNQPQHF

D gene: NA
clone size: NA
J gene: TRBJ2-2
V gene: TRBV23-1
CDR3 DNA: TGCGCCAGCAGTCAGGATTGGGACTTCGCCGGGGAGCTGTTTTTT
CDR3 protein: CASSQDWDFAGELFF

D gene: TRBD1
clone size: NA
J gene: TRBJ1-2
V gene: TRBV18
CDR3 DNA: TGTGCCAGCTCCCTCAGACAGGGGGCTAACTATGGCTACACCTTC
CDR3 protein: CASSLRQGANYGYTF

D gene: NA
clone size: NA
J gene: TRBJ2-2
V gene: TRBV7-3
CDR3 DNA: TGTGCCAGCAGCTTAACCAAGGGGACCGGGGAGCTGTTTTTT
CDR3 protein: CASSLTKGTGELFF

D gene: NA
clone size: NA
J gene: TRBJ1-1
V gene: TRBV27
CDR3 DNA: TGTGCCAGCAGTTTGGCAGGGTCTACGAACACTGAAGCTTTCTTT
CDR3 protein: CASSLAGSTNTEAFF

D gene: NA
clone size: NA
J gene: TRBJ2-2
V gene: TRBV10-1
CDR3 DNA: TGCGCCAGCAGTGATCGGGGTACCGGGGAGCTGTTTTTT
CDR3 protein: CASSDRGTGELFF

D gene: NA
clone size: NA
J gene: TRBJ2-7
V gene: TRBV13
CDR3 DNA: TGTGCCAGCAGCCAGGGGGGCAGCGGGGGTTCCTACGAGCAGTACTTC
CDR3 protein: CASSQGGSGGSYEQYF

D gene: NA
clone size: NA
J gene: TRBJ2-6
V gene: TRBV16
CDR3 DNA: TGTGCCAGCAGCGATACGGTCTCTGGGGCCAACGTCCTGACTTTC
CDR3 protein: CASSDTVSGANVLTF

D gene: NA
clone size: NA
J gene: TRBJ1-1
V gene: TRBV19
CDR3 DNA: TGTGCCAGTAGTCCCCCTAGAGGGCTAGCCACTGAAGCTTTCTTT
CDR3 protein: CASSPPRGLATEAFF

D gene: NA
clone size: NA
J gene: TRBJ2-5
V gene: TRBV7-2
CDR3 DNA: TGTGCCAGCAGCTCTCGACTGATAGAGACCCAGTACTTC
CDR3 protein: CASSSRLIETQYF

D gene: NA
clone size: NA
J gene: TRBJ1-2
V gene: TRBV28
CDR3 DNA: TGTGCCAGCAGCGTAGGACAGCACTATGGCTACACCTTC
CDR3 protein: CASSVGQHYGYTF

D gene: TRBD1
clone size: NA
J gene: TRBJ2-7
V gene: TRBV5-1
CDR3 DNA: TGCGCCAGCAGCTTGGGGGGACAGGGGGCTTACGAGCAGTACTTC
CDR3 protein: CASSLGGQGAYEQYF

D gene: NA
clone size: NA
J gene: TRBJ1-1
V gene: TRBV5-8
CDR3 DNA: TGTGCCAGCAGCTTGGATCTGTGGGCCACTGAAGCTTTCTTT
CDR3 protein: CASSLDLWATEAFF

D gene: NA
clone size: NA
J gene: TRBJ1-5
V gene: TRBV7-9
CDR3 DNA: TGTGCCAGCAGCCCGGGGTCGAATAGCAATCAGCCCCAGCATTTT
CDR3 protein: CASSPGSNSNQPQHF

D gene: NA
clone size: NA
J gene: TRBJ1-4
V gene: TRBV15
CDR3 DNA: TGTGCCACCCCTTTGGGGGGTTTAGGCGAAAAACTGTTTTTT
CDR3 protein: CATPLGGLGEKLFF

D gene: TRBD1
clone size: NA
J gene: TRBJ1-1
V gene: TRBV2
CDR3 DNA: TGTGCCAGCAACCAACAGGGGTACACTGAAGCTTTCTTT
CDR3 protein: CASNQQGYTEAFF

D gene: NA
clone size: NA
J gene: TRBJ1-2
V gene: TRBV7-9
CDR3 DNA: TGTGCCAGCAGCTTGACAGAACAGGATGGCTACACCTTC
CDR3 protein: CASSLTEQDGYTF

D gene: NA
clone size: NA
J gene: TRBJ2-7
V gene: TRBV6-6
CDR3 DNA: TGTGCCAGCATCTCACAGGGTTACGAGCAGTACTTC
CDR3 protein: CASISQGYEQYF

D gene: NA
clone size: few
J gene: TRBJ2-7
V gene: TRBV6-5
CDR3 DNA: TGTGCCATCACAGGGTATGAGATCTACGAGCAGTACTTC
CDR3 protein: CAITGYEIYEQYF

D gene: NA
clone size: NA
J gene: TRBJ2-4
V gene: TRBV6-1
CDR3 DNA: TGTGCCAGCAGTGCCCGACAGTTTTTGGCCAAAAACATTCAGTACTTC
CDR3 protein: CASSARQFLAKNIQYF

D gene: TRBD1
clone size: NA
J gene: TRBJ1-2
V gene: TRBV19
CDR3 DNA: TGTGCCAGTAGCGGCGACAGGGGCAGATATGGCTACACCTTC
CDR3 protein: CASSGDRGRYGYTF

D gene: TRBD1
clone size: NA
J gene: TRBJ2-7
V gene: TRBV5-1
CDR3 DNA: TGCGCCAGCAGGGGGGGACAGGGGGCGCAAGAGCAGTACTTC
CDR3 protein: CASRGGQGAQEQYF

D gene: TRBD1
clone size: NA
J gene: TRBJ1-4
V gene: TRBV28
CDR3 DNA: TGTGCCAGCAGCGCGGGACAGGGGTATGAAAAACTGTTTTTT
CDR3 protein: CASSAGQGYEKLFF

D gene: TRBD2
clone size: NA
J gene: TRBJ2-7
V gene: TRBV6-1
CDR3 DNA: TGTGCCAGCAGTGAAAGTTTAGCGGGAAGTACCTACGAGCAGTACTTC
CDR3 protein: CASSESLAGSTYEQYF

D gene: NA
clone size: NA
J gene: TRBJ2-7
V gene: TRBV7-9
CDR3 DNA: TGTGCCAGCAGCGGTGGGAGCCGGAGCTCCTACGAGCAGTACTTC
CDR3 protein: CASSGGSRSSYEQYF

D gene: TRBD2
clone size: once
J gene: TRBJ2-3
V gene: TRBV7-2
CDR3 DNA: TGTGCCAGCAGCCTCAGATTGACTAGCGGGGTCGCTGATACGCAGTATTTT
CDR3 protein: CASSLRLTSGVADTQYF

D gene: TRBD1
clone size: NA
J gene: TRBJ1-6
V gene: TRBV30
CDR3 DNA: TGTGCCTGGAGTGTTCGACAGGGGGGATCCTATAATTCACCCCTCCACTTT
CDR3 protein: CAWSVRQGGSYNSPLHF

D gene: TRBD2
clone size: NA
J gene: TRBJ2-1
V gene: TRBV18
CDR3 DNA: TGTGCCAGCTCACCGTTGAGCGGGAGTTGGATTGAGCAGTTCTTC
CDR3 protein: CASSPLSGSWIEQFF

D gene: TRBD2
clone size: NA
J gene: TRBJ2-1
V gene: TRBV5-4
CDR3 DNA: TGTGCCAGCAGCGCCACTAGCGACCCCTACAATGAGCAGTTCTTC
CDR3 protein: CASSATSDPYNEQFF

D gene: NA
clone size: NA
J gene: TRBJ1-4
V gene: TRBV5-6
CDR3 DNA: TGTGCCAGCAGCGGGGGAGGGGAGGAAAAACTGTTTTTT
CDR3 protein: CASSGGGEEKLFF

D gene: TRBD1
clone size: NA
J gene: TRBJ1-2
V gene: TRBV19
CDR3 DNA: TGTGCCAGTAGTATTCCCGGGACAGGGGACTATGGCTACACCTTC
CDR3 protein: CASSIPGTGDYGYTF

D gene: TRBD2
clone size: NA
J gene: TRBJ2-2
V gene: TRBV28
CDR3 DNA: TGTGCCAGCAGTTTAGGGGGGGCGAACACCGGGGAGCTGTTTTTT
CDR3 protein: CASSLGGANTGELFF

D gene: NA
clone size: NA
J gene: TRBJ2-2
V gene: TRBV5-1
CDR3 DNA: TGCGCCAGCAGACTAGGACAGCCGAACACCGGGGAGCTGTTTTTT
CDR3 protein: CASRLGQPNTGELFF

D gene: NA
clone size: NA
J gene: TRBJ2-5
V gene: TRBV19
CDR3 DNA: TGTGCCAGTAGTAGAGACCAAGAGACCCAGTACTTC
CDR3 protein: CASSRDQETQYF

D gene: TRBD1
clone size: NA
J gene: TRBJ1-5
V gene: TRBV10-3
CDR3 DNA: TGTGCCATAGGCGGTAGCGGGGACAGGGCACAGGAGCCCCAGCATTTT
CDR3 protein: CAIGGSGDRAQEPQHF

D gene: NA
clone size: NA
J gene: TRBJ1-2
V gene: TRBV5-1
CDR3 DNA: TGCGCCAGCAGGCCGGGGGGTGTAGTAAACTATGGCTACACCTTC
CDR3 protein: CASRPGGVVNYGYTF

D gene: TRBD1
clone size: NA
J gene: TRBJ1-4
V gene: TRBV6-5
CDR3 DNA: TGTGCCAGCAGGTCCGGACAGGGTTTACAGGAAAAACTGTTTTTT
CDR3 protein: CASRSGQGLQEKLFF